The 13 T cell receptor beta chains in this list originate from one sample, sequenced in a study of shared T cell receptors in the human thymus. This table comes from immunoSEQ multiplex PCR, and its TCRdb copy is limited to in-frame clones, with some not included. The repertoire holds hundreds of thousands of clones, with about 89% as singletons. These sequences were also reported in another study, on human thymus T cells.

The specimen sequenced was thymocytes. These receptors were taken from a boy in the first two years of life with a congenital heart defect.

The chain carries TRBV15 and TRBJ2-1; the match to TRBD1 covers 8 bases. The V and J ends lost 0 bases and 4 bases, in that order; junction bases with no gene match: 5. The CDR3 contains 16 residues. Germline values: CDR1 LNHNV, CDR2 YYDKDF (reference sequence). CDR3 coding DNA: TGTGCCACCAGCAGAGATTATGGGACAGGTTACAATGAGCAGTTCTTC. Amino acids: CATSRDYGTGYNEQFF.

This clone was seen just once. The rearrangement uses TRBV10-1 and TRBJ2-1; 8 bases match TRBD2. CDR1 is WNHNN, CDR2 SYGVQD, per germline (reference sequence). The CDR3 covers 16 residues. The V gene end was trimmed by 5 bases and the J gene end by 9 bases; junction bases not matched to a gene: 15. As DNA, the CDR3 is TGCGCCAGCAGTCTCCGGACGCCGTCGGGAGGGAGTGAGCAGTTCTTC. Translated: CASSLRTPSGGSEQFF.

CDR3 protein: CASSVSGTGGHEQYF. CDR3 DNA sequence: TGTGCCAGCAGCGTCTCGGGGACAGGGGGCCACGAGCAGTACTTC. The rearrangement uses TRBV13 and TRBJ2-7; 12 nucleotides align to TRBD1. Germline V CDR1 and CDR2: PRHDT, FYEKMQ (reference sequence). This CDR3 contains 15 residues. Trimming took 5 bases from V and 5 from J; bases not matched to a gene: 7.

The chain has TRBV7-2 and TRBJ2-3; a weak D match, TRBD1 (6 bases). The germline CDR1 and CDR2 sequences are SGHTA and FQGNSA. This CDR3 contains 16 residues. V shed 6 bases and J shed 2 bases, with 18 bases lying between them. The CDR3: CASRLGHLLTTDTQYF. The CDR3 DNA is TGTGCCAGCAGACTGGGACACCTTCTCACCACAGATACGCAGTATTTT. Together with reference TRBV7-2 and TRBJ2-3, the CDR3 gives the full variable domain: GAGVSQSPSNKVTEKGKDVELRCDPISGHTALYWYRQSLGQGLEFLIYFQGNSAPDKSGLPSDRFSAERTGGSVSTLTIQRTQQEDSAVYLCASRLGHLLTTDTQYFGPGTRLTVL.

The V call is TRBV14, the J call TRBJ2-5; perhaps TRBD1 as D (5 bases). CDR3 length: 19 residues. The V gene lost 0 bases and the J gene lost 1 base, with 21 bases spanning the gap. Germline V gene lookup returns CDR1 SGHDN and CDR2 FVKESK. CDR3 amino acids: CASSQEGVVSGAPQETQYF. The CDR3 DNA sequence: TGTGCCAGCAGCCAAGAAGGGGTTGTTTCTGGGGCCCCCCAAGAGACCCAGTACTTC.

This chain uses TRBV25-1 with TRBJ2-2, with TRBD1 matching over 9 bases. The V gene end was trimmed by 2 bases and the J gene end by 6 bases; junction bases not matched to a gene: 4. Germline V gene data show CDR1 as MGHDK and CDR2 as SYGVNS. The CDR3 is made up of 15 amino acids. In DNA form, the CDR3 reads TGTGCCAGCAGTGAAGGGACAGGGAGGTCCGGGGAGCTGTTTTTT. Its translation: CASSEGTGRSGELFF.

The rearrangement joins TRBV5-4 to TRBJ2-5, with 12 bases matching TRBD2. The CDR3 has 16 residues. Germline-derived CDR1 and CDR2 are SGHNT and YYREEE (reference sequence). With 0 bases clipped from V and 4 bases from J, the junction kept 4 bases outside the gene matches. CDR3 in DNA: TGTGCCAGCAGCTTGGCTAGCGGGGGGGCCGGAGAGACCCAGTACTTC. It is translated as CASSLASGGAGETQYF.

This sequence joins TRBV9 and TRBJ1-1; 7 positions match TRBD1. J gave up 1 base and V 5 bases, and 11 bases lay outside the gene matches. The CDR3 totals 16 residues. The germline CDR1 and CDR2 sequences are SGDLS and YYNGEE. The CDR3 here is CASSTGTEIKNTEAFF. The CDR3 bases are TGTGCCAGCAGTACAGGGACAGAGATAAAGAACACTGAAGCTTTCTTT.

This rearrangement joins TRBV11-3 to TRBJ2-7; possibly TRBD2 for D (5 bases). Trimming pared 5 bases from V and 4 bases from J, leaving 18 bases between. This CDR3 comprises 15 residues. The germline V gene has CDR1 SGHNT and CDR2 YENEEA. CDR3 bases: TGTGCCAGCAGCCTCACCGCCGGGGAAGGGTACGAGCAGTACTTC. Its protein product is CASSLTAGEGYEQYF.

This chain links TRBV11-3 with TRBJ2-7, with D uncertain. The CDR3 runs 13 residues. Trimming shortened V by 9 bases and J by 2 bases, and 14 bases separated the two germline ends. CDR1 is SGHNT, CDR2 YENEEA, per germline. Written as DNA, the CDR3 is TGTGCCAGTAAAAGCTACGTCCCCTACGAGCAGTACTTC. Amino acid sequence: CASKSYVPYEQYF. The full variable domain, completed using reference TRBV11-3 and TRBJ2-7, is EAGVVQSPRYKIIEKKQPVAFWCNPISGHNTLYWYLQNLGQGPELLIRYENEEAVDDSQLPKDRFSAERLKGVDSTLKIQPAELGDSAVYLCASKSYVPYEQYFGPGTRLTVT.

The CDR3 loop is CASSKWFRSEQYF. CDR3 nucleotides: TGTGCCAGCAGCAAGTGGTTCAGATCCGAGCAGTACTTC. The genes are TRBV7-6 and TRBJ2-7; no definite D call. V lost 5 bases, J lost 6 bases, and 14 bases lay in between. Germline V gene data show CDR1 as SGHVS and CDR2 as FNYEAQ. The CDR3 covers 13 residues.

The chain links TRBV9 to TRBJ1-2; D perhaps matches TRBD1 (5 bases). Germline loops: CDR1 SGDLS, CDR2 YYNGEE. Trimming took off 7 bases at V and 0 bases at J, with 13 bases between the two ends. The CDR3 consists of 14 residues. The CDR3 DNA sequence: TGTGCCAGCGATGATGGGGCAGCTAACTATGGCTACACCTTC. Translating it yields CASDDGAANYGYTF.

The chain is built from TRBV27 and TRBJ1-2, with unresolved D. Trimming took off 2 bases at V and 7 bases at J, with 14 bases between the two ends. CDR3 size: 14 residues. Per the germline V gene, CDR1 is MNHEY and CDR2 is SMNVEV (reference sequence). In DNA, the CDR3 is TGTGCCAGCAGTTTAACCGGGTATGGTTGTGGCTACACCTTC. Residues: CASSLTGYGCGYTF.